These T cell receptor beta chains were read from a single sample in a study of blood T cell repertoires in COVID-19. Data came from immunoSEQ multiplex PCR; TCRdb stores just in-frame clones and leaves some out. The sample has roughly 230,000 clones; 80% to 85% are singletons. The sample taken for sequencing was peripheral blood. Receptors originate from a middle-aged man with active or convalescent COVID-19. Both conserved end residues are part of each CDR3. The D gene is left open where the match is weak. The size field is filled for only some rows; it gives once, few, many or a size class.

length	D	V	size	J	CDR3	DNA
14	TRBD1	TRBV7-4	NA	TRBJ1-5	CAGTLRDRLQPQHF	TGTGCCGGCACGCTCCGGGACAGGTTACAGCCCCAGCATTTT
15	TRBD1	TRBV30	NA	TRBJ1-4	CAWSVQGDRAEKLFF	TGTGCCTGGAGTGTACAGGGGGACAGGGCCGAAAAACTGTTTTTT
15	NA	TRBV2	once	TRBJ2-7	CASSENSPSIYEQYF	TGTGCCAGCAGTGAAAATTCCCCTAGCATCTACGAGCAGTACTTC
15	NA	TRBV18	NA	TRBJ2-3	CASSPPTSRTDTQYF	TGTGCCAGCTCACCACCTACTAGTCGCACAGATACGCAGTATTTT
16	NA	TRBV27	NA	TRBJ2-7	CASSLEVGQGEYEQYF	TGTGCCAGCAGTTTAGAGGTCGGGCAGGGTGAATACGAGCAGTACTTC
15	NA	TRBV5-8	NA	TRBJ1-5	CASSYGVQGNQPQHF	TGTGCCAGCAGCTATGGAGTCCAGGGTAATCAGCCCCAGCATTTT
15	NA	TRBV19	NA	TRBJ1-6	CASSIRPTAPSPLHF	TGTGCCAGTAGTATAAGACCGACAGCCCCCTCACCCCTCCACTTT
14	TRBD1	TRBV7-2	NA	TRBJ1-2	CASSSTGVEYGYTF	TGTGCCAGCAGCTCGACAGGGGTGGAATATGGCTACACCTTC
16	NA	TRBV4-2	NA	TRBJ1-3	CASSSLAAGTGNTIYF	TGTGCCAGCAGCAGTCTAGCGGCAGGGACTGGAAACACCATATATTTT
14	NA	TRBV6-1	NA	TRBJ1-2	CASSPQTVNYGYTF	TGTGCCAGCAGTCCCCAGACAGTTAACTATGGCTACACCTTC
16	TRBD2	TRBV18	NA	TRBJ2-1	CASSPASGGSYNEQFF	TGTGCCAGCTCACCAGCCAGCGGGGGATCCTACAATGAGCAGTTCTTC
12	NA	TRBV6-5	NA	TRBJ1-1	CASRAGATEAFF	TGTGCCAGCAGGGCAGGGGCCACTGAAGCTTTCTTT
15	TRBD1	TRBV7-2	NA	TRBJ2-7	CASSLGQGAIYEQYF	TGTGCCAGCAGCTTAGGACAGGGGGCAATCTACGAGCAGTACTTC
15	TRBD1	TRBV5-4	NA	TRBJ2-7	CASSLAGRGSYEQYF	TGTGCCAGCAGCTTGGCCGGCAGGGGGAGCTACGAGCAGTACTTC
13	NA	TRBV7-9	once	TRBJ2-1	CASSKTDYNEQFF	TGTGCCAGCAGCAAGACAGACTACAATGAGCAGTTCTTC
14	TRBD1	TRBV5-5	NA	TRBJ1-1	CASSSEQGTTEAFF	TGTGCCAGCAGCTCGGAACAGGGGACCACTGAAGCTTTCTTT
13	NA	TRBV9	NA	TRBJ1-2	CASSVGQDYGYTF	TGTGCCAGCAGCGTAGGGCAGGACTATGGCTACACCTTC
14	NA	TRBV27	NA	TRBJ2-2	CASSWGGATGELFF	TGTGCCAGCAGTTGGGGGGGGGCTACCGGGGAGCTGTTTTTT
14	NA	TRBV3-1/TRBV3-2	once	TRBJ2-7	CASSRKGVSYEQYF	TGTGCCAGCAGCCGAAAGGGGGTCTCCTACGAGCAGTACTTC
17	TRBD1	TRBV9	NA	TRBJ1-4	CASSIQTRDRGGEKLFF	TGTGCCAGCAGCATACAAACTCGTGACAGGGGAGGGGAAAAACTGTTTTTT
15	NA	TRBV18	NA	TRBJ2-7	CASSDGNLTDHEQYF	TGTGCCAGCTCGGACGGGAACCTTACGGACCACGAGCAGTACTTC
10	NA	TRBV2	once	TRBJ1-3	CASGGGTIYF	TGTGCCAGCGGGGGGGGCACCATATATTTT
14	TRBD1	TRBV28	NA	TRBJ1-1	CASSLTGGGTEAFF	TGTGCCAGCAGTTTGACAGGGGGCGGCACTGAAGCTTTCTTT
19	TRBD1	TRBV9	few	TRBJ2-2	CASSVVVNPGQGSGGELFF	TGTGCCAGCAGCGTAGTCGTCAATCCGGGACAGGGGAGCGGCGGGGAGCTGTTTTTT
12	NA	TRBV2	NA	TRBJ2-5	CASRRMLETQYF	TGTGCCAGCAGGAGAATGTTGGAGACCCAGTACTTC
13	TRBD1	TRBV5-8	NA	TRBJ2-7	CASRRTGGLEQYF	TGTGCCAGCAGGCGTACAGGGGGTTTAGAGCAGTACTTC
13	NA	TRBV12-5	once	TRBJ1-4	CASGGGIRGKLFF	TGTGCTAGTGGTGGGGGGATCCGGGGAAAACTGTTTTTT
15	NA	TRBV7-3	few	TRBJ1-5	CASSLQGLSNQPQHF	TGTGCCAGCAGCCTACAGGGTCTAAGCAATCAGCCCCAGCATTTT
14	TRBD2	TRBV28	NA	TRBJ2-7	CASRPGLADYEQYF	TGTGCCAGCAGACCGGGACTAGCGGATTACGAGCAGTACTTC
12	NA	TRBV24-1	NA	TRBJ1-1	CATSDAGVEAFF	TGTGCCACCAGTGATGCGGGGGTTGAAGCTTTCTTT
16	TRBD1	TRBV27	NA	TRBJ1-1	CASSSHRGALGTEAFF	TGTGCCAGCAGTTCACACAGGGGGGCCCTAGGCACTGAAGCTTTCTTT
14	NA	TRBV27	NA	TRBJ2-5	CASSAWGLIETQYF	TGTGCCAGCAGTGCATGGGGGCTGATAGAGACCCAGTACTTC
16	TRBD1	TRBV6-6	NA	TRBJ1-5	CASSYSGQGAGQPQHF	TGTGCCAGCAGTTACTCGGGACAGGGGGCCGGTCAGCCCCAGCATTTT
13	TRBD1	TRBV7-3	NA	TRBJ1-6	CASRGQGNSPLHF	TGTGCCAGCAGAGGACAGGGTAATTCACCCCTCCACTTT
12	NA	TRBV6-5	NA	TRBJ2-3	CASSPNLDTQYF	TGTGCCAGCAGTCCCAATTTGGATACGCAGTATTTT
15	TRBD1	TRBV7-2	NA	TRBJ1-5	CASSLDRFSNQPQHF	TGTGCCAGCAGCCTGGACAGGTTTAGCAATCAGCCCCAGCATTTT
17	TRBD2	TRBV6-2/TRBV6-3	once	TRBJ2-2	CASSYSPGSGAPGELFF	TGTGCCAGCAGTTACTCTCCGGGTAGCGGGGCTCCCGGGGAGCTGTTTTTT
16	NA	TRBV11-2	NA	TRBJ1-4	CASSLVSGATSKKLFF	TGTGCCAGCAGCTTAGTTTCAGGGGCGACTTCTAAAAAACTGTTTTTT
19	TRBD1	TRBV4-2	once	TRBJ2-6	CASSQYGQGVISGANVLTF	TGTGCCAGCAGCCAATATGGACAGGGAGTTATCTCTGGGGCCAACGTCCTGACTTTC
18	TRBD2	TRBV11-2	NA	TRBJ2-1	CASRTSGGALPLYNEQFF	TGTGCCAGCAGAACTAGCGGGGGGGCACTCCCCCTCTACAATGAGCAGTTCTTC
17	NA	TRBV7-3	NA	TRBJ2-3	CASSLRGSGGATDTQYF	TGTGCCAGCAGCTTAAGGGGGTCAGGCGGGGCAACAGATACGCAGTATTTT
15	NA	TRBV7-2	NA	TRBJ2-3	CASSLGQGGTDTQYF	TGTGCCAGCAGCTTAGGACAGGGAGGAACAGATACGCAGTATTTT
13	NA	TRBV12-3/TRBV12-4	NA	TRBJ1-4	CASNLGGNEKLFF	TGTGCCAGCAATCTGGGGGGGAATGAAAAACTGTTTTTT
15	TRBD1	TRBV5-4	few	TRBJ1-2	CASSGSTGVDYGYTF	TGTGCCAGCAGCGGATCGACAGGGGTAGACTATGGCTACACCTTC
16	NA	TRBV9	NA	TRBJ2-5	CASSVSNRILRETQYF	TGTGCCAGCAGCGTATCTAACAGGATCCTGAGGGAGACCCAGTACTTC
15	TRBD1	TRBV5-4	NA	TRBJ1-2	CASSSPGQGARGYTF	TGTGCCAGCAGCTCACCGGGACAGGGGGCGAGGGGCTACACCTTC
13	TRBD1	TRBV29-1	NA	TRBJ2-1	CSVPGQGYNEQFF	TGCAGCGTCCCGGGACAGGGTTACAATGAGCAGTTCTTC